This TCR beta chain was captured by sequencing in a study of T cell repertoires and HLA-DP antigens. Overall study: Transduced HeLa cells presented HLA-DP to CD4+ T cells. General observations from the study: Against one allele, clones undetected before culture averaged 36.3%; against the other, roughly 51%.

Average purity of the negatively selected CD4+ T cells was around 98%. CDR1 and CDR2 from the germline V gene are GTSNPN and SVGIG (reference sequence). The CDR3 has 15 residues. Trimming pared 4 bases from V and 0 bases from J, leaving 15 bases between. On this clone: The antigen is undetermined.

The PCR primers covered 54 TRBV and 13 TRBJ segments. TCRdb's table, derived via immunoSEQ multiplex PCR, lists solely in-frame clones and lacks some. The repertoire holds about 73,000 clones, with over 75% as singletons. This receptor was identified in a man in his 60s in good health and CMV-seronegative. The chain combines TRBV30 with TRBJ1-2; no definite D call. The material sequenced was CD4+ T cells from PBMCs. The CDR3 protein is CAWNPSPRANYGYTF. The CDR3 DNA sequence: TGTGCCTGGAACCCAAGCCCCAGAGCTAACTATGGCTACACCTTC.